This T cell receptor beta chain was identified in a study of beta chain features in type 1 diabetes. General study results and limits: TCRB CDR3s were moderately but significantly shorter in Type 1 diabetes patients in all four CD4+ subsets. Whether TCRB rearrangement is influenced by HLA type went unresolved here.

CDR1 and CDR2 from the germline V gene are SGHTA and FQGNSA. Germline trimming cut 5 bases from V and 5 bases from J; bases unmatched to any gene: 3. CDR3 length: 14 residues. About this clone itself: Its target is unknown.

As every portion of the isolated RNA was reverse transcribed, the sequencing read expressed TCRB transcripts. Read totals for stem cell-like memory T cell samples averaged roughly 910,000. Measured with immunoSEQ multiplex PCR; TCRdb has only the in-frame clones, and not every one. This sample carries roughly 15,000 clones, around 70% of them seen once, and the ten largest clones take around 0.79%. Sequencing was done on a sample of stem cell memory CD4+ T cells from blood. The chain has TRBV7-2 and TRBJ2-3; 11 nucleotides agree with TRBD2. This TCR was sampled from a man aged 25-40 years with type 1 diabetes. The CDR3 spells CASSPGTSGDTQYF. CDR3 in DNA: TGTGCCAGCAGCCCAGGGACTAGCGGAGATACGCAGTATTTT.